These 25 T cell receptor beta chains were sequenced from one sample in a study of cytomegalovirus exposure and HLA in healthy donors. The PCR used 60 Vbeta and 13 Jbeta primers. Profiled with immunoSEQ multiplex PCR; TCRdb holds only in-frame clones, not every one. The sample table sets out about 87,000 clones. Sample: PBMCs. These TCRs come from a man in his fifties in good health and CMV-seropositive.

This rearrangement joins TRBV5-1 to TRBJ2-7; 13 positions agree with TRBD2. The junction had 9 bases not matched to a gene; V was cut back by 0 bases and J by 6 bases. This CDR3 is 17 amino acids long. The germline CDR1 and CDR2 sequences are SGHRS and YFSETQ. CDR3 sequence reads: CASSLGTSGRAVGEQYF. The CDR3 nucleotides read TGCGCCAGCAGCTTGGGCACTAGCGGGAGGGCCGTCGGCGAGCAGTACTTC.

The V call is TRBV29-1, the J call TRBJ1-1; D not resolved. Germline CDR1 is SQVTM and CDR2 is ANQGSEA. V was clipped by 4 bases and J by 1 base, with 10 bases between them. The CDR3 sequence is 13 residues long. The CDR3 DNA reads TGCAGCGTTGTAAGGAGGGAGAACACTGAAGCTTTCTTT. Residues: CSVVRRENTEAFF.

V and J are TRBV5-1 and TRBJ1-4, with a weak D call TRBD1 (6 bases). This CDR3 has 16 amino acids. The germline gives CDR1 SGHRS, CDR2 YFSETQ. V was trimmed by 5 bases and J by 2 bases, leaving 16 bases between them. The CDR3 spells CASRPGGGRTNEKLFF. CDR3 nucleotide sequence: TGCGCCAGCAGACCCGGGGGGGGCAGGACTAATGAAAAACTGTTTTTT.

V gene TRBV6-5 combines with J gene TRBJ1-1; D possibly corresponds to TRBD1 (5 bases). Germline V gene lookup returns CDR1 MNHEY and CDR2 SVGAGI. The CDR3 consists of 15 residues. Trimming shortened V by 1 base and J by 5 bases, and 14 bases separated the two germline ends. DNA for the CDR3: TGTGCCAGCAGTTACTATAGCAGGGTCGGAACTGAAGCTTTCTTT. Protein product: CASSYYSRVGTEAFF.

The chain is built from TRBV5-1 and TRBJ1-1; 7 nucleotides match TRBD1. There are 14 residues in the CDR3. Trimming cost V 5 bases and J 0 bases; bases outside gene matches: 4. Germline V gene data show CDR1 as SGHRS and CDR2 as YFSETQ. The CDR3 spells CASRGQSMNTEAFF. For the CDR3, the DNA is TGCGCCAGCAGGGGACAGTCCATGAACACTGAAGCTTTCTTT. Full variable domain (outside the CDR3, taken from reference TRBV5-1 and TRBJ1-1): KAGVTQTPRYLIKTRGQQVTLSCSPISGHRSVSWYQQTPGQGLQFLFEYFSETQRNKGNFPGRFSGRQFSNSRSEMNVSTLELGDSALYLCASRGQSMNTEAFFGQGTRLTVV.

The CDR3 DNA sequence: TGTGCCAGCAGCTTGGAAGGGGCTGGGGAGACCCAGTACTTC. Protein sequence: CASSLEGAGETQYF. J is TRBJ2-5 and V is TRBV5-4; tentative D call: TRBD1 (5 bases). CDR1 is SGHNT, CDR2 YYREEE, per germline (reference sequence). The length of the CDR3 is 14 residues. V shed 0 bases and J shed 5 bases, with 11 bases lying between them.

The DNA of the CDR3 is TGTGCCAGCAGCGTCGATCAGGGAGAAGCTTTCTTT. Its translation is CASSVDQGEAFF. This chain connects TRBV9 to TRBJ1-1; TRBD1 might be the D (5 bases). CDR1 and CDR2 from the germline V gene are SGDLS and YYNGEE. The CDR3 sequence is 12 residues long. Deletions cut 2 bases from V and 8 bases from J, with 10 bases between.

A note on this clone: The same CDR3 also results from other DNA sequences found in this sample. V is TRBV4-3 and J is TRBJ1-2; D unclear. The CDR3 is 12 residues long. V gave up 0 bases and J gave up 4 bases, with 3 bases separating them. The germline CDR1 and CDR2 sequences are LGHNA and YSLEER. In DNA, the CDR3 is TGCGCCAGCAGCCAAGACCTCTATGGCTACACCTTC. Its translation is CASSQDLYGYTF.

V and J are TRBV7-9 and TRBJ1-2, with D perhaps matching TRBD1 (5 bases). Trimming stripped 2 bases from V and 6 bases from J, with 13 bases between. Germline CDR1 and CDR2: SEHNR and FQNEAQ (reference sequence). The CDR3 is 14 residues long. The CDR3 is CASSLPGTGDGYTF. The CDR3 bases are TGTGCCAGCAGCTTACCCGGGACTGGAGATGGCTACACCTTC.

The chain employs TRBV18 and TRBJ2-5, with 13 bases lining up with TRBD2. V lost 0 bases and J lost 5; bases outside the gene matches: 3. Germline CDR1 is KGHSH and CDR2 is LQKENI. The CDR3 consists of 16 residues. CDR3 DNA: TGTGCCAGCTCACCACCCGGGACTAGCGGGAAGGAGACCCAGTACTTC. Translation gives CASSPPGTSGKETQYF.

The genes are TRBV6-5 and TRBJ1-2; the match to TRBD1 covers 7 bases. The CDR3 spans 12 residues. From germline, CDR1 is MNHEY and CDR2 SVGAGI. V dropped 8 bases and J dropped 0; count of bases not matched to a gene: 0. This CDR3 reads CASGQANYGYTF. CDR3 nucleotide sequence: TGTGCCAGCGGACAGGCTAACTATGGCTACACCTTC.

The gene calls are TRBV6-5 and TRBJ1-4; tentatively, D is TRBD1 (5 bases). Germline V gene sequence: CDR1 MNHEY, CDR2 SVGAGI. This CDR3 spans 15 amino acids. The V gene lost 0 bases and the J gene lost 8 bases, with 13 bases spanning the gap. CDR3 DNA sequence: TGTGCCAGCAGTTACTCAGGGGCGGCCGGCGAAAAACTGTTTTTT. This translates into CASSYSGAAGEKLFF.

CDR3 sequence reads: CASSIGDLGGTEAFF. As DNA, the CDR3 is TGTGCCAGTAGTATAGGGGACTTGGGGGGCACTGAAGCTTTCTTT. V and J are TRBV19 and TRBJ1-1; tentatively, D is TRBD1 (5 bases). The ends were cut back, 1 base at V and 4 bases at J, with 13 bases in the middle. Germline values: CDR1 LNHDA, CDR2 SQIVND (reference sequence). This CDR3 spans 15 amino acids.

The chain combines TRBV7-3 with TRBJ1-1; D gene unclear. The CDR3 has 13 amino acids. Per the germline V gene, CDR1 is SGHTA and CDR2 is FQGTGA. V lost 3 bases and J lost 6, with 11 bases in between. The CDR3 reads CASSLRAEAEAFF. CDR3 bases: TGTGCCAGCAGCTTGAGGGCCGAGGCTGAAGCTTTCTTT.

The chain links TRBV30 to TRBJ1-2; 11 positions agree with TRBD1. The V segment lost 5 bases and the J segment 5 bases; nucleotides outside the gene matches: 1. The germline gives CDR1 GTSNPN, CDR2 SVGIG (reference sequence). This CDR3 comprises 12 residues. Here the CDR3 DNA reads TGTGCCTGGGGGACAGGGGGTTATGGCTACACCTTC. This gives the protein CAWGTGGYGYTF.

The chain carries TRBV11-2 and TRBJ1-1; D gene ambiguous. V lost 4 bases and J 5 bases, leaving 17 bases between the germline ends. The CDR3 is 15 residues long. Germline CDR1 reads SGHAT; CDR2 reads FQNNGV. CDR3 sequence reads: CASSSPGYPITEAFF. The CDR3 DNA is TGTGCCAGCAGCTCCCCGGGGTACCCTATTACTGAAGCTTTCTTT.

The V call is TRBV5-4, the J call TRBJ1-1, with D maybe TRBD1 (5 bases). V shed 8 bases and J shed 3 bases, with 17 bases lying between them. The germline gives CDR1 SGHNT, CDR2 YYREEE (reference sequence). The CDR3 has 14 amino acids. As DNA, the CDR3 is TGTGCCAGTTGGAGGACTGGGGGGGACACTGAAGCTTTCTTT. Translation gives CASWRTGGDTEAFF.

This chain joins TRBV5-4 and TRBJ1-4, with D uncertain. The V and J ends lost 3 bases and 5 bases respectively, with 8 bases between them. CDR1 and CDR2 (germline): SGHNT, YYREEE (reference sequence). CDR3 size: 13 residues. CDR3 sequence: CASSYPGNEKLFF. CDR3 bases: TGTGCCAGCAGCTACCCCGGGAATGAAAAACTGTTTTTT.

The genes are TRBV4-2 and TRBJ2-3; no firm D call. The CDR3 runs 16 residues. V lost 5 bases, J lost 0 bases, and 15 bases lay in between. Per the germline V gene, CDR1 is LGHNA and CDR2 is YNFKEQ. The CDR3 DNA is TGTGCCAGCAGCGAAAGGAGTGGCTCTAGCACAGATACGCAGTATTTT. Protein: CASSERSGSSTDTQYF.

The J gene is TRBJ2-1, the V gene TRBV5-1; 9 bases are shared with TRBD1. The V and J ends lost 1 base and 10 bases, in that order; junction bases with no gene match: 6. Germline CDR1 and CDR2: SGHRS and YFSETQ. CDR3 length: 14 residues. DNA for the CDR3: TGCGCCAGCAGCTTGCCCCCTACAGGGGGCGAGCAGTTCTTC. The encoded protein is CASSLPPTGGEQFF.

V is TRBV6-6 and J is TRBJ2-1; possible D gene TRBD2, 6 bases. CDR1 is MNHNY and CDR2 is SVGAGI in the germline V gene (reference sequence). CDR3 size: 12 residues. The CDR3 sequence: CVARAGYNEQFF. In DNA form, the CDR3 reads TGTGTTGCCCGAGCGGGTTACAATGAGCAGTTCTTC.

The rearrangement joins TRBV28 to TRBJ2-7; TRBD1 aligns across 8 bases. Unmatched junction bases numbered 8, after V lost 3 bases and J lost 7 bases. The germline V gene has CDR1 MDHEN and CDR2 SYDVKM. CDR3 length equals 14 residues. In DNA, the CDR3 is TGTGCCAGCAGTTTGAGGCAGGGGGCGCGGGAGCAGTACTTC. Its translation is CASSLRQGAREQYF. The full variable domain, rest sourced from reference TRBV28 and TRBJ2-7, is DVKVTQSSRYLVKRTGEKVFLECVQDMDHENMFWYRQDPGLGLRLIYFSYDVKMKEKGDIPEGYSVSREKKERFSLILESASTNQTSMYLCASSLRQGAREQYFGPGTRLTVT.

The chain is built from TRBV9 and TRBJ2-7, with 10 nucleotides matching TRBD2. V lost 1 base, J lost 2 bases, and 9 bases stayed unmatched. The germline V gene has CDR1 SGDLS and CDR2 YYNGEE. The CDR3 has 17 residues. As DNA, the CDR3 is TGTGCCAGCAGCGTACGGGCTAGCGGGGGTTTAACCTACGAGCAGTACGTC. It is translated as CASSVRASGGLTYEQYV.

J is TRBJ1-2 and V is TRBV25-1; a weak D match, TRBD1 (5 bases). Per germline, CDR1 MGHDK and CDR2 SYGVNS. The CDR3 has 15 amino acids. Trimming took 7 bases from V and 8 from J, leaving 23 bases between them. The CDR3 spells CASTSGLWGDYGYTF. The CDR3 DNA sequence: TGTGCCAGCACGTCGGGCCTTTGGGGGGATTACGGCTACACCTTC.

The V gene is TRBV5-1, the J gene TRBJ2-3; 9 bases line up with TRBD2. The length of the CDR3 is 14 residues. The V segment lost 6 bases and the J segment 4 bases; nucleotides outside the gene matches: 6. Germline loops: CDR1 SGHRS, CDR2 YFSETQ. The CDR3 spells CASISSGTPDTQYF. The DNA for the CDR3 is TGCGCCAGCATCTCTAGCGGGACCCCAGATACGCAGTATTTT.